These 12 T cell receptor beta chains share one sample of origin, sequenced in a study of cytomegalovirus exposure and HLA in healthy donors. PCR primers comprised 60 Vbeta and 13 Jbeta primers. Clones were sequenced by immunoSEQ multiplex PCR, and TCRdb holds only the in-frame ones, with some missing. The sample lists roughly 100,000 clones, around 77% occurring once. The sequenced sample consisted of PBMCs. The receptor set was obtained from a female donor in good health and CMV-seronegative.

The chain uses TRBV28 and TRBJ1-2; 7 bases line up with TRBD1. Germline assignment: CDR1 MDHEN and CDR2 SYDVKM. The CDR3 is made up of 14 amino acids. Trimming at V came to 6 bases and at J to 5 bases, leaving 9 bases not matched to a gene. The CDR3 reads CASSYQGGNYGYTF. CDR3 in DNA: TGTGCCAGCAGCTATCAGGGGGGAAATTATGGCTACACCTTC.

The chain joins TRBV6-5 to TRBJ2-3; 8 bases line up with TRBD2. CDR3 length: 13 amino acids. V lost 4 bases, J lost 8 bases, and 5 bases stayed unmatched. CDR1 and CDR2 from the germline V gene are MNHEY and SVGAGI. CDR3 amino acids: CASSSGGIATQYF. In nucleotides, the CDR3 is TGTGCCAGCAGTTCGGGAGGGATCGCTACGCAGTATTTT.

On this clone: The same CDR3 can be traced to other DNA sequences in this sample. The chain combines TRBV19 with TRBJ2-5, with a possible D match to TRBD2 (5 bases). Germline lookup yields CDR1 LNHDA and CDR2 SQIVND (reference sequence). This CDR3 comprises 13 residues. Trimming took 3 bases from V and 5 from J, leaving 10 bases between them. The CDR3 region is CASSMLRGETQYF. Here the CDR3 DNA reads TGTGCCAGTAGTATGTTAAGAGGGGAGACCCAGTACTTC.

The chain recombines TRBV11-2 with TRBJ1-6; 7 bases align to TRBD1. CDR3 size: 14 residues. The V gene end was trimmed by 4 bases and the J gene end by 6 bases; junction bases not matched to a gene: 3. Per germline, CDR1 SGHAT and CDR2 FQNNGV. DNA for the CDR3: TGTGCCAGCAGCTCCAGACAGGGTAATTCACCCCTCCACTTT. It codes for CASSSRQGNSPLHF.

This chain connects TRBV28 to TRBJ1-4, with D possibly TRBD1 on 5 matching bases. With 3 bases removed from V and 8 bases from J, the gap between germline ends came to 16 bases. The germline V gene encodes CDR1 MDHEN and CDR2 SYDVKM. This CDR3 is built from 15 residues. The CDR3, as DNA: TGTGCCAGCAGTTTGAGGTCCCAGGGTAACGAAAAACTGTTTTTT. Its translation: CASSLRSQGNEKLFF.

This clone was counted a single time. V gene TRBV5-1 combines with J gene TRBJ2-7; 7 bases are shared with TRBD2. Germline V gene sequence: CDR1 SGHRS, CDR2 YFSETQ. The CDR3 contains 14 residues. J lost 1 base, V lost 1 base, and 2 bases had no gene match. The CDR3 nucleotides read TGCGCCAGCAGCTTGAGCGGGGTATCCTACGAGCAGTACTTC. This translates into CASSLSGVSYEQYF. The full variable domain, completed using reference TRBV5-1 and TRBJ2-7, is KAGVTQTPRYLIKTRGQQVTLSCSPISGHRSVSWYQQTPGQGLQFLFEYFSETQRNKGNFPGRFSGRQFSNSRSEMNVSTLELGDSALYLCASSLSGVSYEQYFGPGTRLTVT.

The rearrangement uses TRBV28 and TRBJ2-7, with 14 bases fitting TRBD2. The germline V gene has CDR1 MDHEN and CDR2 SYDVKM. The V and J ends lost 5 bases and 3 bases, in that order; junction bases with no gene match: 3. The CDR3 has 15 residues. CDR3 protein: CASSRTSGGFYEQYF. CDR3 bases: TGTGCCAGCAGTCGGACTAGCGGGGGGTTCTACGAGCAGTACTTC.

The V and J genes are TRBV2 and TRBJ1-2, with 7 nucleotides matching TRBD1. J was trimmed by 2 bases and V by 10 bases; bases with no gene match: 7. In germline, CDR1 is SNHLY, CDR2 FYNNEI. CDR3 length: 13 amino acids. CDR3 residues: CATARDSNYGYTF. CDR3 bases: TGTGCCACCGCCCGGGACAGCAACTATGGCTACACCTTC.

The gene calls are TRBV11-3 and TRBJ2-1, with TRBD1 identical over 9 bases. CDR1 and CDR2 (germline): SGHNT, YENEEA. This CDR3 contains 16 residues. With V trimmed by 4 bases and J by 2 bases, 6 bases remained unmatched. The CDR3: CASSSRQGGTYNEQFF. For the CDR3, the DNA is TGTGCCAGCAGCTCAAGACAGGGGGGAACCTACAATGAGCAGTTCTTC.

The V call is TRBV11-3, the J call TRBJ2-2, with a possible D match to TRBD1 (5 bases). Deletions cut 0 bases from V and 7 bases from J, with 6 bases between. CDR1 and CDR2 from the germline V gene are SGHNT and YENEEA. This CDR3 is 13 amino acids long. CDR3 region: CASSLETDGELFF. DNA for the CDR3: TGTGCCAGCAGCTTAGAGACAGACGGGGAGCTGTTTTTT.

The rearrangement joins TRBV19 to TRBJ1-3; D is possibly TRBD1 (5 bases). Deletions cut 2 bases from V and 3 bases from J, with 8 bases between. Per the germline V gene, CDR1 is LNHDA and CDR2 is SQIVND (reference sequence). The CDR3 runs to 14 residues. The CDR3 DNA reads as TGTGCCAGTAGTATATCCAGGGATGGAAACACCATATATTTT. Protein sequence: CASSISRDGNTIYF.

CDR3 sequence reads: CASSGGGLAVSTDTQYF. CDR3 DNA sequence: TGTGCCAGCAGTGGGGGCGGGCTAGCGGTGAGCACAGATACGCAGTATTTT. The chain carries TRBV2 and TRBJ2-3; 7 bases match TRBD2. CDR1 is SNHLY, CDR2 FYNNEI, per germline. The CDR3 has 17 amino acids. The V gene end was trimmed by 4 bases and the J gene end by 0 bases; junction bases not matched to a gene: 10.